This T cell receptor beta chain was observed in a study of shared clonotypes between healthy human individuals. Terminally differentiated effector memory CD45RA+ cells were left out of the naive CD8 fraction, which was CD45RO-negative and positively selected for CCR7. CDR3 length: 10 residues. CDR1 and CDR2 (germline): WNHNN, SYGVQD (reference sequence). The V and J ends lost 6 bases and 6 bases respectively, with 4 bases between them. Libraries were prepared by immunoSEQ multiplex PCR; TCRdb keeps only in-frame clonotypes and omits some of them. The sample carries roughly 2 million clones, approximately 94% recorded once.

The sequence derives from a young man in good health. Input material: naive CD8+ T cells sorted from blood. The chain uses TRBV10-1 and TRBJ2-3, with D unresolved. This CDR3 reads CASRLDTQYF. The CDR3 nucleotides read TGCGCCAGCAGGCTGGATACGCAGTATTTT.